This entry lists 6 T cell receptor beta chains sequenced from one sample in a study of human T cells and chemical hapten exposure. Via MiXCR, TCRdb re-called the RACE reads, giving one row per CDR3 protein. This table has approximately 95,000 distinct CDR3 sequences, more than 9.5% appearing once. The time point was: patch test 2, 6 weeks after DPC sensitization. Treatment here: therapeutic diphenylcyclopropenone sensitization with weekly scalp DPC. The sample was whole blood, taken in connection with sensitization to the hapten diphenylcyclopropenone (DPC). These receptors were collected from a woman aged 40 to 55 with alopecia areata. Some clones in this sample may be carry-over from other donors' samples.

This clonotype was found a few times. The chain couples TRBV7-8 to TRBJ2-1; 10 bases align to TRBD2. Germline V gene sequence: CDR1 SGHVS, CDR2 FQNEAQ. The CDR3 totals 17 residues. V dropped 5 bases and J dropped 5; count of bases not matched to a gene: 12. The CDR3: CASSPSLAGVDDNEQFF. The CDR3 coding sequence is TGTGCCAGCAGCCCGTCGCTAGCGGGAGTGGACGACAATGAGCAGTTCTTC.

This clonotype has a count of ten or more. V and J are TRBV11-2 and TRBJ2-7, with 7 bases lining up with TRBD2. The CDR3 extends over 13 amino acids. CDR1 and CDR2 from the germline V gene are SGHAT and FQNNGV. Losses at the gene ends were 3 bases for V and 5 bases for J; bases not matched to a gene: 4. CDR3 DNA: TGTGCCAGCAGCTTGATTGGGGGGGACGAGCAGTACTTC. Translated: CASSLIGGDEQYF.

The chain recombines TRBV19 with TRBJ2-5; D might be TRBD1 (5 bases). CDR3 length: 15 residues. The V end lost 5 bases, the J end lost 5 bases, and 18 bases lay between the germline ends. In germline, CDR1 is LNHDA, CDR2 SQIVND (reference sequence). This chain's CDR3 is CASSSAQGLWETQYF. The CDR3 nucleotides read TGTGCCAGTAGTTCGGCCCAGGGCCTATGGGAGACCCAGTACTTC.

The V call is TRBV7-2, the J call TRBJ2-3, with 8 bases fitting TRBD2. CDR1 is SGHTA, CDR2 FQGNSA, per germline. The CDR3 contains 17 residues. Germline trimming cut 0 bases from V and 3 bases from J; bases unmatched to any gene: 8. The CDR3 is CASSLAISGGGTDTQYF. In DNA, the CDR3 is TGTGCCAGCAGCTTAGCTATCAGCGGGGGCGGGACAGATACGCAGTATTTT.

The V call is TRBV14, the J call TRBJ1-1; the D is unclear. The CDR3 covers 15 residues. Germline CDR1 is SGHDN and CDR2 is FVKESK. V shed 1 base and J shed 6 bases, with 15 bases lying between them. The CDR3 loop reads CASSQAQGGPAEAFF. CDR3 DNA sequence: TGTGCCAGCAGCCAAGCCCAAGGTGGTCCCGCTGAAGCTTTCTTT.

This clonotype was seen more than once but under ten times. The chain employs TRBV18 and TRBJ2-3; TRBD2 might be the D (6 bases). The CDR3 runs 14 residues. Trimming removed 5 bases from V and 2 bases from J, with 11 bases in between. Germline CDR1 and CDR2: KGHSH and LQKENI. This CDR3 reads CASSYSGDTDTQYF. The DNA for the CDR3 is TGTGCCAGCTCATATTCGGGGGACACAGATACGCAGTATTTT.